This T cell receptor beta chain was recovered during a study of beta chain features in type 1 diabetes. Per donor, one heparinised blood draw averaged roughly 110 mL. Each of the CD4+ naive, central memory, regulatory and stem cell-like memory populations was sorted via CD45RO/CCR7/CD25/CD127/CD95/CD27. Since all of the isolated RNA was reverse transcribed, expressed TCRB transcripts were what got sequenced. Measured with immunoSEQ multiplex PCR; TCRdb has only the in-frame clones, and not every one. This table has a few hundred thousand clones, about 29% appearing once. This TCR came from a man aged 18 to 35 in good health. Material for sequencing was naive CD4+ T cells from blood.

The CDR3 region is CASSLAWAGYTF. In DNA, the CDR3 is TGTGCCAGCAGCTTAGCGTGGGCTGGCTACACCTTC. This chain connects TRBV7-2 to TRBJ1-2; D remains unclear. V dropped 0 bases and J dropped 7 bases, with 6 bases sitting between them. In germline, CDR1 is SGHTA, CDR2 FQGNSA. The CDR3 totals 12 residues.